Following are 7 T cell receptor beta chains from one sample sequenced in a study of prognosis after radiotherapy for stage I lung cancer. Two-round multiplex PCR on genomic DNA was the method by which TCR beta CDR3 was amplified. With primers specific to each TRBV and TRBJ gene, the first-round PCR was performed. TCRdb itself ran the multiplex PCR reads through MiXCR, one entry per CDR3 protein. The sample consists of about 17,000 distinct CDR3 sequences, roughly 46% of them appearing once. The sequencing used PBMCs, collected before or after stereotactic body radiation therapy (not recorded which). All receptors derive from a donor at least 50 years old with non-small cell lung cancer.

Details on this clonotype: Because the CDR3 is missing its conserved closing phenylalanine or tryptophan, this is likely a read error. V is TRBV6-1 and J is TRBJ2-3; D uncertain. Germline values: CDR1 MNHNS, CDR2 SASEGT. CDR3 size: 12 residues. Trimming stripped 6 bases from V and 5 bases from J, with 9 bases between. The CDR3 protein is CASRHLEDTQYL. For the CDR3, the DNA is TGTGCCAGCAGACATTTGGAAGATACGCAGTATCTT.

This chain connects TRBV5-6 to TRBJ2-2; the match to TRBD1 covers 8 bases. The CDR3 sequence is 16 residues long. Trimming cost V 2 bases and J 6 bases; bases outside gene matches: 9. Germline CDR1 reads SGHDT; CDR2 reads YYEEEE. The CDR3 loop reads CASSLRDRGRAGELFF. In DNA form, the CDR3 reads TGTGCCAGCAGCTTACGCGACAGGGGTCGGGCCGGGGAGCTGTTTTTT. Variable domain in full (rest from reference TRBV5-6 and TRBJ2-2): DAGVTQSPTHLIKTRGQQVTLRCSPKSGHDTVSWYQQALGQGPQFIFQYYEEEERQRGNFPDRFSGHQFPNYSSELNVNALLLGDSALYLCASSLRDRGRAGELFFGEGSRLTVL.

This clonotype was observed many times. A much larger clone sits a single nucleotide away, making a read error possible. The chain is built from TRBV6-1 and TRBJ1-3; D perhaps matches TRBD1 (6 bases). The ends were cut back, 7 bases at V and 3 bases at J, with 16 bases in the middle. This CDR3 has 15 residues. Looked up from germline, CDR1 is MNHNS and CDR2 is SASEGT. CDR3 loop: CASILKGGNGNTIYF. The DNA for the CDR3 is TGTGCCAGCATCCTGAAGGGGGGCAATGGAAACACCATATATTTT.

This clonotype was counted at least ten times. The chain has TRBV6-1 and TRBJ1-1, with TRBD1 as a possible D gene (6 bases). V was trimmed by 6 bases and J by 0 bases, leaving 14 bases between them. Germline lookup yields CDR1 MNHNS and CDR2 SASEGT. The CDR3 sequence is 15 residues long. CDR3 sequence (DNA): TGTGCCAGCAGCGCCCCCACAGGGATGAACACTGAAGCTTTCTTT. Translation: CASSAPTGMNTEAFF.

Of note for this clonotype: It differs at one base from a far larger clone, so likely a read error. The chain couples TRBV6-8 to TRBJ2-7; 10 bases are a match to TRBD1. Germline V gene lookup returns CDR1 MNHGY and CDR2 SAAAGT. There are 13 residues in the CDR3. V shed 7 bases and J 3 bases; nucleotides not matched to a gene: 3. The CDR3 coding sequence is TGTGCCAGCACCAGGACAGGGGGCTACGAGCAGTACTTC. Amino acids: CASTRTGGYEQYF.

The chain employs TRBV11-3 and TRBJ2-1; 11 bases fit TRBD1. The CDR3 is made up of 14 amino acids. Germline V lookup: CDR1 SGHNT, CDR2 YENEEA. V dropped 5 bases and J dropped 8; count of bases not matched to a gene: 5. CDR3 protein: CASSPLGQGDEQFF. In DNA form, the CDR3 reads TGTGCCAGCAGCCCGCTGGGACAGGGGGATGAGCAGTTCTTC.

To note about this clonotype: A far larger clone is only one base removed, so a read error is likely. The chain combines TRBV6-4 with TRBJ2-3, with D unresolved. The CDR3 contains 16 residues. In germline, CDR1 is MRHNA, CDR2 SNTAGT. V shed 6 bases and J shed 2 bases, with 18 bases lying between them. CDR3 amino acids: CASRPGPSWVTDTQYF. CDR3 in DNA: TGTGCCAGCAGACCTGGGCCCTCTTGGGTCACAGATACGCAGTATTTT.